Below, 27 T cell receptor beta chains from the same sample are listed, as sequenced in a study of blood T cell repertoires in COVID-19 (dated by TCRdb to 2020 to 2021). Library preparation used the immunoSEQ multiplex PCR assay. Held by TCRdb, this immuneACCESS table contains in-frame sequences only and omits some clones. Under half of the omission traces to an unresolved V gene where checked; the cause of the rest is unknown. This sample has about 200,000 clones in its table, and about 90% of those were observed once. The top ten clones comprise about 1.3% of the sample. Material for sequencing was peripheral blood. The receptors were gathered from a man aged 25-45 years with acute or convalescent COVID-19.

The chain has TRBV10-1 and TRBJ2-1, with TRBD1 as a possible D gene (6 bases). The germline CDR1 and CDR2 sequences are WNHNN and SYGVQD (reference sequence). V dropped 2 bases and J dropped 3 bases, with 8 bases sitting between them. CDR3 length equals 14 residues. CDR3 amino acids: CASSEGGFYNEQFF. The CDR3 nucleotides are TGCGCCAGCAGTGAGGGGGGCTTCTACAATGAGCAGTTCTTC.

The gene calls are TRBV5-5 and TRBJ2-5; D possibly corresponds to TRBD2 (7 bases). This CDR3 has 19 amino acids. Germline CDR1 SGHKS, CDR2 YYEKEE (reference sequence). Trimming took off 3 bases at V and 1 base at J, with 25 bases between the two ends. CDR3 residues: CASSSRVWGGPRAQETQYF. CDR3 sequence (DNA): TGTGCCAGCAGCTCCCGTGTATGGGGGGGGCCGCGGGCCCAAGAGACCCAGTACTTC.

This chain uses TRBV27 with TRBJ2-1; D is undetermined. This CDR3 is 13 amino acids long. V was clipped by 5 bases and J by 8 bases, with 13 bases between them. The germline V gene encodes CDR1 MNHEY and CDR2 SMNVEV (reference sequence). DNA of the CDR3: TGTGCCAGCAGTCCGACATGGGTGGATGAGCAGTTCTTC. It specifies CASSPTWVDEQFF.

The V and J genes are TRBV21-1 and TRBJ2-3; the table names TRBD1, a call not compared with the DNA. TRBV21-1 is a known pseudogene. The CDR3 has 15 amino acids. CDR3 sequence reads: CASSSPDSNTDTQYF. The CDR3 bases are TGTGCCAGCAGCAGTCCGGACAGCAACACAGATACGCAGTATTTT.

The genes are TRBV11-2 and TRBJ2-3; a possible D gene is TRBD1 (6 bases). This CDR3 is 15 amino acids long. Trimming removed 4 bases at V and 4 bases at J, with 15 bases between. Germline values: CDR1 SGHAT, CDR2 FQNNGV. CDR3 nucleotide sequence: TGTGCCAGCAGCTCACAGGGATACCGCGCAGATACGCAGTATTTT. This codes for CASSSQGYRADTQYF. The complete variable domain, with remaining parts taken from reference TRBV11-2 and TRBJ2-3, reads EAGVAQSPRYKIIEKRQSVAFWCNPISGHATLYWYQQILGQGPKLLIQFQNNGVVDDSQLPKDRFSAERLKGVDSTLKIQPAKLEDSAVYLCASSSQGYRADTQYFGPGTRLTVL.

The gene calls are TRBV18 and TRBJ1-2, with 7 positions matching TRBD1. There are 15 residues in the CDR3. The J segment lost 5 bases and the V segment lost 3 bases, leaving 9 bases of the junction unmatched. The germline CDR1 and CDR2 sequences are KGHSH and LQKENI. The CDR3 is CASSPRQGEEYGYTF. CDR3 coding DNA: TGTGCCAGCTCACCCAGACAGGGCGAAGAGTATGGCTACACCTTC.

The CDR3 DNA reads TGTGCCAGCAGCCTCGGGTCCGGGGGGGCCTACGAGCAGTACTTC. Protein: CASSLGSGGAYEQYF. The V call is TRBV5-6, the J call TRBJ2-7; 8 bases are shared with TRBD2. J lost 2 bases, V lost 4 bases, and 8 bases had no gene match. Germline CDR1 is SGHDT and CDR2 is YYEEEE. This CDR3 spans 15 amino acids.

This rearrangement joins TRBV30 to TRBJ1-6, with unresolved D. The CDR3 is made up of 15 amino acids. Germline CDR1 reads GTSNPN; CDR2 reads SVGIG (reference sequence). The germline V and J ends were trimmed by 7 bases and 2 bases, with 15 bases remaining between them. This CDR3 is CAYRTEGTYNSPLHF. Written as DNA, the CDR3 is TGTGCCTACCGAACAGAGGGCACCTATAATTCACCCCTCCACTTT.

The J gene is TRBJ1-5, the V gene TRBV6-1; D is possibly TRBD1 (5 bases). Trimming stripped 0 bases from V and 9 bases from J, with 15 bases between. There are 15 residues in the CDR3. Germline CDR1 is MNHNS and CDR2 is SASEGT. CDR3 loop: CASSEATQAPGPQHF. In DNA form, the CDR3 reads TGTGCCAGCAGTGAAGCTACACAGGCGCCGGGGCCCCAGCATTTT.

CDR3 sequence (DNA): TGTGCCATCAGTTCCTCACTAGCGGGGGGATACAATGAGCAGTTCTTC. Protein product: CAISSSLAGGYNEQFF. The V and J genes are TRBV10-3 and TRBJ2-1, with 12 bases fitting TRBD2. Looked up from germline, CDR1 is ENHRY and CDR2 is SYGVKD. Trimming took 5 bases from V and 4 from J; bases not matched to a gene: 6. This CDR3 contains 16 residues.

The chain couples TRBV2 to TRBJ1-5, with 11 nucleotides matching TRBD1. Per germline, CDR1 SNHLY and CDR2 FYNNEI. J lost 6 bases, V lost 6 bases, and 4 bases had no gene match. The CDR3 is made up of 14 amino acids. The CDR3 loop is CASSRGQGVQPQHF. The CDR3 region has the DNA TGTGCCAGCAGCCGGGGACAGGGGGTTCAGCCCCAGCATTTT.

The J gene is TRBJ2-6, the V gene TRBV19, with D unresolved. Trimming removed 0 bases at V and 0 bases at J, with 6 bases between. Germline CDR1 LNHDA, CDR2 SQIVND (reference sequence). The CDR3 runs to 16 residues. The CDR3 sequence is CASSIDAGSGANVLTF. The CDR3 DNA reads as TGTGCCAGTAGTATAGATGCCGGCTCTGGGGCCAACGTCCTGACTTTC.

V and J are TRBV7-3 and TRBJ2-1; 8 positions match TRBD1. Trimming took 4 bases from V and 4 from J; bases not matched to a gene: 12. The CDR3 has 17 amino acids. CDR1 SGHTA and CDR2 FQGTGA come from the germline V gene. The CDR3 reads CASSSAYTGTGYNEQFF. In DNA, the CDR3 is TGTGCCAGCAGCTCCGCCTACACCGGGACAGGTTACAATGAGCAGTTCTTC.

The rearrangement joins TRBV13 to TRBJ1-6, with D perhaps TRBD1 (6 bases). This CDR3 comprises 17 residues. Germline V CDR1 and CDR2: PRHDT, FYEKMQ (reference sequence). The germline V and J ends were trimmed by 2 bases and 0 bases, with 11 bases remaining between them. The CDR3 DNA follows: TGTGCCAGCAGCTTACAGGGGCGAAGCTCCTATAATTCACCCCTCCACTTT. It codes for CASSLQGRSSYNSPLHF.

The V call is TRBV28, the J call TRBJ2-5; 8 bases agree with TRBD1. Germline V gene sequence: CDR1 MDHEN, CDR2 SYDVKM. The CDR3 has 15 amino acids. J lost 5 bases, V lost 4 bases, and 9 bases had no gene match. The CDR3 spells CASSSRTGSMETQYF. In DNA form, the CDR3 reads TGTGCCAGCAGTTCCCGGACAGGGAGCATGGAGACCCAGTACTTC.

This clone is a singleton in its sample. V usage is TRBV7-9 and J usage is TRBJ1-4; D uncertain. The CDR3 runs to 13 residues. CDR1 is SEHNR and CDR2 is FQNEAQ in the germline V gene (reference sequence). Between the trimmed V and J ends, which lost 2 bases and 7 bases, there was a span of 8 bases. CDR3 loop: CASSLSLREKLFF. The DNA of the CDR3 is TGTGCCAGCAGCTTATCATTGCGTGAAAAACTGTTTTTT.

This rearrangement joins TRBV30 to TRBJ1-6; D remains unclear. Germline CDR1 is GTSNPN and CDR2 is SVGIG (reference sequence). V was pared by 0 bases and J by 9 bases, with 12 bases between. The CDR3 length is 14 residues. In DNA, the CDR3 is TGTGCCTGGAGTGTATGGGAGGGTCTTTCACCCCTCCACTTT. Translating gives CAWSVWEGLSPLHF.

This clone has only one observation. The J gene is TRBJ1-1, the V gene TRBV7-3, with 10 nucleotides matching TRBD1. The length of the CDR3 is 13 residues. V lost 5 bases to trimming and J lost 12 bases; unmatched junction nucleotides: 9. CDR1 and CDR2 from the germline V gene are SGHTA and FQGTGA. The chain's CDR3 is CASSPRDRGVSFF. CDR3 coding DNA: TGTGCCAGCAGCCCCCGGGACAGGGGAGTATCTTTCTTT.

The CDR3, as DNA: TGCGCCAGCAGCGCCCAAGGTGGACAAGGGGGTGAAAAACTGTTTTTT. The encoded protein is CASSAQGGQGGEKLFF. The chain uses TRBV5-1 and TRBJ1-4; perhaps TRBD1 as D (6 bases). V was trimmed by 4 bases and J by 7 bases, leaving 20 bases between them. The V gene's germline CDR1 is SGHRS and CDR2 YFSETQ. The CDR3 runs to 16 residues.

The V gene is TRBV11-2, the J gene TRBJ2-6; a possible D gene is TRBD1 (5 bases). V gave up 3 bases and J gave up 1 base, with 13 bases separating them. The germline gives CDR1 SGHAT, CDR2 FQNNGV. The CDR3 covers 17 residues. The CDR3 nucleotides are TGTGCCAGCAGCTTCTCCTCCAGGGTTTCTGGGGCCAACGTCCTGACTTTC. This encodes CASSFSSRVSGANVLTF.

The chain carries TRBV3-1 (or the pseudogene TRBV3-2) and TRBJ1-2; no definite D call. The CDR3 contains 15 residues. Germline V lookup: CDR1 LGHDT, CDR2 YNNKEL (reference sequence). Deletions cut 1 base from V and 0 bases from J, with 9 bases between. CDR3 sequence reads: CASSQGHAANYGYTF. The CDR3 nucleotides read TGTGCCAGCAGCCAAGGGCACGCAGCTAACTATGGCTACACCTTC.

The chain joins TRBV7-8 to TRBJ2-7; tentative D call: TRBD2 (6 bases). The V gene lost 1 base and the J gene lost 0 bases, with 16 bases spanning the gap. The CDR3 extends over 17 amino acids. From germline, CDR1 is SGHVS and CDR2 FQNEAQ. The CDR3 bases are TGTGCCAGCAGCTTAGGGGTGAGGGGACTCTACTCCTACGAGCAGTACTTC. It yields the protein CASSLGVRGLYSYEQYF.

The chain employs TRBV4-1 and TRBJ2-1; 7 bases map to TRBD2. Germline V gene data show CDR1 as MGHRA and CDR2 as YSYEKL. The CDR3 has 16 residues. V trimming: 0 bases; J trimming: 5 bases; junction bases outside the gene matches: 7. CDR3 in DNA: TGCGCCAGCAGCCAAGATTTGGCTAGCGGTAACAATGAGCAGTTCTTC. It specifies CASSQDLASGNNEQFF.

The rearrangement joins TRBV6-5 to TRBJ2-7, with 7 bases aligning to TRBD1. J was trimmed by 4 bases and V by 5 bases; bases with no gene match: 5. The CDR3 runs to 13 residues. CDR1 and CDR2 from the germline V gene are MNHEY and SVGAGI. DNA for the CDR3: TGTGCCAGCAGTATGGGACAGAAGTACGAGCAGTACTTC. Translation: CASSMGQKYEQYF.

The chain couples TRBV27 to TRBJ1-5; TRBD1 might be the D (5 bases). This CDR3 has 14 residues. CDR1 is MNHEY and CDR2 is SMNVEV in the germline V gene (reference sequence). Trimming took 1 base from V and 5 from J, leaving 9 bases between them. The CDR3 sequence: CASSLLQGDQPQHF. CDR3 coding DNA: TGTGCCAGCAGTTTATTGCAGGGCGATCAGCCCCAGCATTTT.

This chain connects TRBV5-1 to TRBJ1-5; 9 bases are a match to TRBD1. There are 15 residues in the CDR3. Per germline, CDR1 SGHRS and CDR2 YFSETQ. V dropped 6 bases and J dropped 0; count of bases not matched to a gene: 4. CDR3 protein: CASKQGANSNQPQHF. The CDR3 DNA is TGCGCCAGCAAACAGGGGGCGAATAGCAATCAGCCCCAGCATTTT.

Written as DNA, the CDR3 is TGTGCCTGGAGTAATTTGGCAAACATCCTCCAAGGGGATGGCTACACCTTC. It translates to CAWSNLANILQGDGYTF. The genes are TRBV30 and TRBJ1-2; TRBD1 is a possible D gene (5 bases). With 2 bases removed from V and 6 bases from J, the gap between germline ends came to 25 bases. Germline V gene sequence: CDR1 GTSNPN, CDR2 SVGIG (reference sequence). The CDR3 runs 17 residues.